This TCR beta chain was obtained from a study of cytomegalovirus exposure and HLA in healthy donors. Primers included in the PCR were 60 Vbeta and 13 Jbeta primers. Produced via immunoSEQ multiplex PCR; TCRdb's table is partial and in-frame only. Here the sample spans more than 95,000 clones, approximately 78% being singletons. V lost 2 bases and J 1 base, leaving 12 bases between the germline ends. This CDR3 has 15 amino acids. CDR1 SGHDT and CDR2 YYEEEE come from the germline V gene. Sequencing used PBMCs. This sequence originates from a woman aged 40 to 50 in good health and CMV-seronegative. The chain links TRBV5-6 to TRBJ1-1, with D unresolved. The CDR3 here is CASSLWAGSNTEAFF. The CDR3 DNA reads TGTGCCAGCAGCTTATGGGCAGGATCGAACACTGAAGCTTTCTTT.